One sample yielded the 26 T cell receptor beta chains listed below, sequenced in a study of PD-1 blockade in classical Hodgkin lymphoma. Exposure to brentuximab vedotin varied, and each patient had relapsed following autologous stem cell transplantation. TCRdb keeps only in-frame clones here, not all; method: immunoSEQ multiplex PCR. The data show about 17,000 clones, with more than 70% seen just once and 3.5% to 5% held by the top ten. The material was peripheral blood mononuclear cells (PBMCs), obtained at baseline. These receptors all stem from a human donor with classical Hodgkin lymphoma.

The chain employs TRBV27 and TRBJ1-2; 9 bases match TRBD1. Germline values: CDR1 MNHEY, CDR2 SMNVEV (reference sequence). This CDR3 is built from 16 residues. Trimming took 0 bases from V and 3 from J; bases not matched to a gene: 5. The CDR3 here is CASSLSPGQGYYGYTF. In nucleotides, the CDR3 is TGTGCCAGCAGTTTATCGCCGGGACAGGGATACTATGGCTACACCTTC.

The V call is TRBV30, the J call TRBJ1-5; 8 nucleotides line up with TRBD1. Germline loops: CDR1 GTSNPN, CDR2 SVGIG (reference sequence). The CDR3 totals 17 residues. The trim removed 2 bases at V and 3 bases at J, leaving 12 bases unmatched. The CDR3 DNA is TGTGCCTGGAGTCCCCCTCGAAACAGGGGGTACAATCAGCCCCAGCATTTT. It codes for CAWSPPRNRGYNQPQHF.

The chain is built from TRBV25-1 and TRBJ2-2; D is undetermined. CDR1 MGHDK and CDR2 SYGVNS come from the germline V gene. The CDR3 contains 16 residues. V was cut by 6 bases and J by 5 bases, with 19 bases left in between. CDR3 nucleotide sequence: TGTGCCAGCAGCCAAAAGAGGTCCGGGCGGACCGGGGAGCTGTTTTTT. This gives the protein CASSQKRSGRTGELFF.

The J gene is TRBJ1-3, the V gene TRBV6-1; the D is unclear. V was trimmed by 6 bases and J by 7 bases, leaving 13 bases between them. Germline loops: CDR1 MNHNS, CDR2 SASEGT. The CDR3 spans 13 residues. Written as DNA, the CDR3 is TGTGCCAGCAGGCAGCCAGCGGGGAACACCATATATTTT. Encoded protein: CASRQPAGNTIYF.

This clone was observed a few times. This chain joins TRBV6-5 and TRBJ2-3; tentative D call: TRBD1 (6 bases). From germline, CDR1 is MNHEY and CDR2 SVGAGI. Trimming stripped 6 bases from V and 2 bases from J, with 15 bases between. The length of the CDR3 is 15 residues. The CDR3 DNA reads as TGTGCCAGCAGACAACAGGGCCTAAACACAGATACGCAGTATTTT. This codes for CASRQQGLNTDTQYF.

The rearrangement uses TRBV7-9 and TRBJ2-2, with unresolved D. This CDR3 spans 17 amino acids. The V gene lost 1 base and the J gene lost 2 bases, with 14 bases spanning the gap. Germline V gives CDR1 SEHNR, CDR2 FQNEAQ (reference sequence). The CDR3 loop is CASSLGGWQLNTGELFF. CDR3 nucleotide sequence: TGTGCCAGCAGCTTAGGGGGTTGGCAACTAAACACCGGGGAGCTGTTTTTT.

Only a few counts were recorded for this clone. The gene calls are TRBV11-1 and TRBJ2-1, with 14 nucleotides matching TRBD2. The CDR3 runs to 16 residues. Unmatched junction bases numbered 4, after V lost 2 bases and J lost 7 bases. In germline, CDR1 is SGHAT, CDR2 FQDESV (reference sequence). The CDR3 protein is CASSLKGTSGRNEQFF. As DNA, the CDR3 is TGTGCCAGCAGCTTAAAGGGGACTAGCGGGAGAAATGAGCAGTTCTTC.

V gene TRBV7-9 combines with J gene TRBJ2-3, with 9 bases aligning to TRBD2. The CDR3 consists of 16 residues. Trimming at V came to 5 bases and at J to 8 bases, leaving 14 bases not matched to a gene. Germline CDR1 reads SEHNR; CDR2 reads FQNEAQ (reference sequence). The CDR3 DNA is TGTGCCAGCAGCCGCTTCTCGCTAGCGGGAACGGGTACGCAGTATTTT. This sequence encodes CASSRFSLAGTGTQYF.

V is TRBV10-1 and J is TRBJ2-7; TRBD1 matches at 11 bases. Trimming took 4 bases from V and 1 from J; bases not matched to a gene: 3. Germline V lookup: CDR1 WNHNN, CDR2 SYGVQD (reference sequence). The CDR3 is made up of 15 amino acids. The CDR3: CASSAGTGGSYEQYF. The CDR3 nucleotides read TGCGCCAGCAGTGCCGGGACAGGGGGGTCCTACGAGCAGTACTTC.

This clone was observed once. The chain employs TRBV29-1 and TRBJ1-1, with D uncertain. CDR3 length: 12 residues. Germline CDR1 and CDR2: SQVTM and ANQGSEA. The CDR3 protein is CSAGRLNTEAFF. Written as DNA, the CDR3 is TGCAGTGCGGGCAGGTTGAACACTGAAGCTTTCTTT.

The J gene is TRBJ2-5, the V gene TRBV7-9, with D uncertain. With 3 bases removed from V and 2 bases from J, the gap between germline ends came to 13 bases. The CDR3 totals 15 residues. Germline V gene sequence: CDR1 SEHNR, CDR2 FQNEAQ (reference sequence). CDR3 nucleotides: TGTGCCAGCAGCTTTCAAGGGTTGATACAAGAGACCCAGTACTTC. The encoded protein is CASSFQGLIQETQYF.

This chain joins TRBV28 and TRBJ1-2; 10 bases match TRBD1. The CDR3 loop spans 14 amino acids. V lost 5 bases and J lost 1; bases outside the gene matches: 1. Germline lookup yields CDR1 MDHEN and CDR2 SYDVKM. CDR3 sequence (DNA): TGTGCCAGCAGTCGGACAGGGGGTAACTATGGCTACACCTTC. Its protein is CASSRTGGNYGYTF.

The V and J genes are TRBV30 and TRBJ2-2, with TRBD1 identical over 7 bases. The J segment lost 7 bases and the V segment lost 5 bases, leaving 4 bases of the junction unmatched. The CDR3 loop spans 12 amino acids. Germline CDR1 and CDR2: GTSNPN and SVGIG (reference sequence). The CDR3 nucleotides are TGTGCCTGGTCTCAGGGGGTCGGGGAGCTGTTTTTT. This codes for CAWSQGVGELFF.

The chain uses TRBV2 and TRBJ2-2; no definite D call. Trimming took off 6 bases at V and 5 bases at J, with 4 bases between the two ends. The germline CDR1 and CDR2 sequences are SNHLY and FYNNEI. The CDR3 consists of 11 residues. CDR3 nucleotide sequence: TGTGCCAGCAGGCAAACCGGGGAGCTGTTTTTT. This translates into CASRQTGELFF.

This sequence joins TRBV18 and TRBJ2-7, with 12 bases aligning to TRBD1. Unmatched junction bases numbered 10, after V lost 2 bases and J lost 2 bases. This CDR3 contains 18 residues. Germline assignment: CDR1 KGHSH and CDR2 LQKENI. CDR3 amino acids: CASSPGRSGTGGAYEQYF. CDR3 nucleotides: TGTGCCAGCTCACCAGGCAGATCCGGGACAGGGGGCGCCTACGAGCAGTACTTC. Combining the CDR3 with reference TRBV18 and TRBJ2-7 gives the whole variable domain NAGVMQNPRHLVRRRGQEARLRCSPMKGHSHVYWYRQLPEEGLKFMVYLQKENIIDESGMPKERFSAEFPKEGPSILRIQQVVRGDSAAYFCASSPGRSGTGGAYEQYFGPGTRLTVT.

This chain joins TRBV6-5 and TRBJ1-2, with 8 bases lining up with TRBD1. V gave up 6 bases and J gave up 5 bases; unmatched junction bases: 5. The CDR3 is 13 residues long. Per the germline V gene, CDR1 is MNHEY and CDR2 is SVGAGI. CDR3 sequence: CASRRTGGYGYTF. The CDR3, as DNA: TGTGCCAGCAGACGAACAGGGGGTTATGGCTACACCTTC.

The V gene is TRBV7-8, the J gene TRBJ2-1; TRBD2 aligns across 9 bases. After removal of 3 bases from V and 6 bases from J, the junction contained 9 bases not matched to a gene. The CDR3 extends over 16 amino acids. CDR1 and CDR2 from the germline V gene are SGHVS and FQNEAQ. DNA of the CDR3: TGTGCCAGCAGCTTGCTAGCGGGGCCGGAGATCAATGAGCAGTTCTTC. Translating it yields CASSLLAGPEINEQFF.

The chain is built from TRBV9 and TRBJ2-5; D is ambiguous. TRBJ2-7 matches the DNA end more closely, so the J call is doubtful. The CDR3 covers 13 residues. The germline V gene has CDR1 SGDLS and CDR2 YYNGEE. In DNA, the CDR3 is TGTGCCAGCAGCGTCGGGCCCAGCCCCGAGCAGTACTTC. Amino acid sequence: CASSVGPSPEQYF.

The gene calls are TRBV4-2 and TRBJ2-6; tentatively, D is TRBD2 (5 bases). Between the trimmed V and J ends, which lost 0 bases and 3 bases, there was a span of 9 bases. The CDR3 has 16 amino acids. Looked up from germline, CDR1 is LGHNA and CDR2 is YNFKEQ. The CDR3 region is CASSQDPGNGANVLTF. The CDR3 DNA is TGTGCCAGCAGCCAAGACCCGGGGAATGGGGCCAACGTCCTGACTTTC.

This rearrangement joins TRBV5-1 to TRBJ1-1, with D uncertain. Per the germline V gene, CDR1 is SGHRS and CDR2 is YFSETQ. The CDR3 is 13 amino acids. V was cut by 5 bases and J by 0 bases, with 8 bases left in between. CDR3 nucleotide sequence: TGCGCCAGCAGGACGCCTATGAACACTGAAGCTTTCTTT. This encodes CASRTPMNTEAFF.

The table lists this clone with a few counts. The chain recombines TRBV19 with TRBJ2-7, with 10 bases matching TRBD2. CDR1 is LNHDA, CDR2 SQIVND, per germline (reference sequence). The junction had 8 bases not matched to a gene; V was cut back by 5 bases and J by 1 base. The CDR3 is made up of 16 amino acids. CDR3 loop: CASSPTLSGRSYEQYF. CDR3 nucleotide sequence: TGTGCCAGTAGTCCTACCCTTAGCGGGAGGTCCTACGAGCAGTACTTC. Filled out from reference TRBV19 and TRBJ2-7, the complete variable domain reads DGGITQSPKYLFRKEGQNVTLSCEQNLNHDAMYWYRQDPGQGLRLIYYSQIVNDFQKGDIAEGYSVSREKKESFPLTVTSAQKNPTAFYLCASSPTLSGRSYEQYFGPGTRLTVT.

This clone was seen a handful of times. V usage is TRBV7-7 and J usage is TRBJ2-1; D is ambiguous. The CDR3 runs to 14 residues. Germline CDR1 SSHAT, CDR2 FNYEAQ (reference sequence). V lost 5 bases, J lost 0 bases, and 8 bases lay in between. The CDR3 region is CASSPANSYNEQFF. The CDR3, as DNA: TGTGCCAGCAGCCCAGCGAACTCCTACAATGAGCAGTTCTTC.

The chain uses TRBV13 and TRBJ2-6, with no clear D. Trimming left V 8 bases short and J 3 bases short, with 11 bases between. Germline CDR1 reads PRHDT; CDR2 reads FYEKMQ (reference sequence). The CDR3 contains 14 residues. This chain's CDR3 is CASSPSDGANVLTF. As DNA, the CDR3 is TGTGCCAGCTCCCCCTCGGATGGGGCCAACGTCCTGACTTTC.

The rearrangement links TRBV7-8 to TRBJ1-2, with TRBD1 as a possible D gene (5 bases). The CDR3 loop spans 16 amino acids. CDR1 is SGHVS, CDR2 FQNEAQ, per germline. Trimming stripped 1 base from V and 4 bases from J, with 16 bases between. This CDR3 is CASSLGGRMPGYGYTF. Written as DNA, the CDR3 is TGTGCCAGCAGCTTAGGGGGCAGGATGCCGGGCTATGGCTACACCTTC. Full variable domain (outside the CDR3, taken from reference TRBV7-8 and TRBJ1-2): GAGVSQSPRYKVAKRGQDVALRCDPISGHVSLFWYQQALGQGPEFLTYFQNEAQLDKSGLPSDRFFAERPEGSVSTLKIQRTQQEDSAVYLCASSLGGRMPGYGYTFGSGTRLTVV.

The chain has TRBV7-2 and TRBJ1-3; D is possibly TRBD1 (5 bases). The V and J ends lost 5 bases and 0 bases respectively, with 11 bases between them. The germline V gene has CDR1 SGHTA and CDR2 FQGNSA. The length of the CDR3 is 15 residues. The CDR3 spells CASSLQAVSGNTIYF. CDR3 coding DNA: TGTGCCAGCAGCCTACAGGCGGTCTCTGGAAACACCATATATTTT.

The chain links TRBV10-3 to TRBJ2-2, with a weak D call TRBD1 (5 bases). The CDR3 runs to 13 residues. Between the trimmed V and J ends, which lost 10 bases and 5 bases, there was a span of 14 bases. The germline V gene has CDR1 ENHRY and CDR2 SYGVKD. CDR3 region: CATRLGATGELFF. The CDR3 nucleotides are TGTGCCACTCGCTTAGGGGCGACCGGGGAGCTGTTTTTT.